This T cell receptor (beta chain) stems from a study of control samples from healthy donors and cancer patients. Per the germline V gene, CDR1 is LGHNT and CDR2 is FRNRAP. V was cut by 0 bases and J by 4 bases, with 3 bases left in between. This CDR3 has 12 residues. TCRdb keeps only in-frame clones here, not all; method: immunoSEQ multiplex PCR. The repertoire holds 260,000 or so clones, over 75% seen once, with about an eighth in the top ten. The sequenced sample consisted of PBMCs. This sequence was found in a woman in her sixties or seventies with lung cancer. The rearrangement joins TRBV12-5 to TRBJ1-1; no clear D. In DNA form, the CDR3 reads TGTGCTAGTGGTTTGGTAGTCACTGAAGCTTTCTTT. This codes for CASGLVVTEAFF. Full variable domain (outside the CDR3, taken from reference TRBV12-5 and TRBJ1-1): DARVTQTPRHKVTEMGQEVTMRCQPILGHNTVFWYRQTMMQGLELLAYFRNRAPLDDSGMPKDRFSAEMPDATLATLKIQPSEPRDSAVYFCASGLVVTEAFFGQGTRLTVV.